The source of this T cell receptor beta chain is a study of T cell responses to AZD1222 COVID-19 vaccine listed by TCRdb under 2021. Background on the whole study: TCR sequencing was performed for 230 to 250 trial participants, of whom about 200 were given two doses of AZD1222 and around 25 were given two doses of MenACWY control vaccine. Enrollment into the trials was organized by age into subgroups of 18-55, 56-69 and 70-plus years, and those subgroups contained roughly 140, 27 and 60 TCR-sequenced participants, respectively. The paper as a whole reports these results and caveats: Participants were mostly white British, with more females than males. The authors suggested clonal diversity may have been underestimated. After two AZD1222 doses, both the breadth and the depth of spike-specific TCRs were significantly higher than at day 0 and than in MenACWY recipients. Reportedly, close to half of the unique spike-specific TCRs recognized epitopes lying outside the regions that are mutated in the B.1.351 and B.1.1.7 variants. Only a handful of AZD1222 recipients were SARS-CoV-2 seropositive at baseline, limiting conclusions about previously exposed vaccinees. Because no day 14 peak-response samples were available, repertoires were characterized only after the peak T cell response. In the small 56-69-year group, the increase in depth fell short of significance, most likely because of low power. The whole spike protein was spanned by vaccine-associated CD4 TCRs, and dominant responses were seen in regions 160-218 and 743-854.

The CDR3 regions of human TCRbeta chains were analyzed by immunosequencing. In the authors' own workflow: TCRs in the repertoires were matched against a reference library of SARS-CoV-2-specific TCRs that had been generated with the MIRA antigen-specificity platform. Breadth was defined as the fraction of unique TCRs that were SARS-CoV-2-associated, and depth was defined as the fraction of total T cells that were SARS-CoV-2-associated. Each spike-specific TCR was assigned to its reactive spike region and to a CD4 or CD8 class using the MIRA data. Log10-transformed breadth and depth values were compared by one-way ANOVA with Sidak's multiple comparisons tests. The source is immuneACCESS, and TCRdb retained only in-frame sequences with V and J called. Part of the clones is not carried over; for the studies checked, unresolved V genes explain less than half of this, and the remainder is unexplained. V and J calls and clone size are those listed in that table; D and trimming were worked out from the DNA. The sample contains over 150,000 clones, around 87% of them found a single time. The ten largest clones take up 4% to 5.5% of the sample.

Including the terminal cysteine and phenylalanine, the CDR3 comprises 12 residues. The DNA shown is the 36-base CDR3, in frame from base 1. In this sample, this clone turned up once. It has no known antigen specificity. Base qualities are missing; no much larger clone stands one base away. In the paper's terms, the time point label means: about 28 days (+/-7) after the second vaccine dose. AZD1222 recipients whose second dose came at about 4 weeks and those whose second dose came at about 12 weeks were combined into one group, since spike-specific TCR depth and breadth did not differ between the two schedules. The vaccinee samples were drawn from two UK trials, COV001 and COV002, one of which was a single-blind randomized controlled phase 2/3 trial testing AZD1222 (ChAdOx1 nCoV-19) in healthy adults. For TCRbeta chain sequencing, PBMC samples from trial participants were taken at day 0 and at day 28 after the second dose.

The clonotype originates from an adult who received the AZD1222 COVID-19 vaccine. The sequenced sample was peripheral blood, obtained 28 days after the second AZD1222 dose. The chain is assembled from TRBV7-5 and TRBJ1-2. TRBV7-5 is flagged as a pseudogene. Here is the DNA: TGTGCCAGAAGCTTAAGTCGGACGGGTGGGACCTTC. Translated, this is CARSLSRTGGTF.